This entry lists 30 T cell receptor beta chains sequenced from one sample in a study of control samples from healthy donors and cancer patients. Assay: immunoSEQ multiplex PCR; the TCRdb copy retains only in-frame clones and omits some. The sample gives some 160,000 clones, approximately 94% of which show up once; roughly 8.4% is in the top ten. Sequenced material: blood. The receptor source for this set is a woman between 40 and 50 years old in good health.

V is TRBV7-9 and J is TRBJ1-3; D not resolved. The CDR3 runs 13 residues. Germline-derived CDR1 and CDR2 are SEHNR and FQNEAQ (reference sequence). Trimming removed 6 bases from V and 2 bases from J, with 8 bases in between. CDR3 amino acids: CASRDSAGNTIYF. The CDR3 nucleotides are TGTGCCAGCAGGGATTCCGCTGGAAACACCATATATTTT.

The genes are TRBV7-2 and TRBJ1-2; D call uncertain. Trimming stripped 4 bases from V and 7 bases from J, with 16 bases between. The CDR3 has 14 amino acids. Germline V lookup: CDR1 SGHTA, CDR2 FQGNSA. CDR3 protein: CASSSPGPVFGYTF. CDR3 bases: TGTGCCAGCAGCTCCCCCGGACCGGTATTTGGCTACACCTTC.

This chain links TRBV6-6 with TRBJ1-4, with D hard to call. The CDR3 runs to 12 residues. Germline assignment: CDR1 MNHNY and CDR2 SVGAGI (reference sequence). The ends were cut back, 6 bases at V and 14 bases at J, with 16 bases in the middle. The CDR3 spells CASSDSWGPLFF. In DNA, the CDR3 is TGTGCCAGCAGCGACTCCTGGGGTCCCCTGTTTTTT.

The chain joins TRBV2 to TRBJ1-4; D not certain. This CDR3 has 14 residues. V was clipped by 4 bases and J by 7 bases, with 13 bases between them. Germline assignment: CDR1 SNHLY and CDR2 FYNNEI. CDR3 DNA: TGTGCCAGCAGTGTAGGCCCGGAGGGTGAAAAACTGTTTTTT. It codes for CASSVGPEGEKLFF.

The chain combines TRBV12-3 or TRBV12-4 with TRBJ2-7, with TRBD1 matching over 8 bases. V lost 7 bases to trimming and J lost 8 bases; unmatched junction nucleotides: 10. This CDR3 spans 13 amino acids. CDR3 coding DNA: TGTGCCAGCACCTCCGGCAGGGGGCTCAAGCAGTACTTC. Protein sequence: CASTSGRGLKQYF.

The chain combines TRBV11-2 with TRBJ2-5, with a possible D match to TRBD2 (7 bases). Germline V lookup: CDR1 SGHAT, CDR2 FQNNGV. This CDR3 spans 18 amino acids. V lost 6 bases to trimming and J lost 2 bases, with 25 bases between them. The CDR3: CASRQIGGGRPVQETQYF. The CDR3 coding sequence is TGTGCCAGCAGACAAATAGGGGGGGGCAGGCCTGTTCAAGAGACCCAGTACTTC.

This clone was detected once. In DNA, the CDR3 is TGTGCCAGCAGTTTATCTCGTTTGGCGGAGGAGACCCAGTACTTC. Translated: CASSLSRLAEETQYF. The rearrangement uses TRBV27 and TRBJ2-5; D remains ambiguous. CDR1 is MNHEY, CDR2 SMNVEV, per germline (reference sequence). Trimming shortened V by 0 bases and J by 5 bases, and 13 bases separated the two germline ends. This CDR3 has 15 residues.

The chain joins TRBV29-1 to TRBJ1-1; 9 positions match TRBD1. J lost 1 base, V lost 8 bases, and 8 bases had no gene match. Germline V gene data show CDR1 as SQVTM and CDR2 as ANQGSEA. This CDR3 has 14 amino acids. DNA of the CDR3: TGCAGCCCAACCCGGGACAGGGCGAACACTGAAGCTTTCTTT. This codes for CSPTRDRANTEAFF. The whole variable domain, filled in from reference TRBV29-1 and TRBJ1-1, reads SAVISQKPSRDICQRGTSLTIQCQVDSQVTMMFWYRQQPGQSLTLIATANQGSEATYESGFVIDKFPISRPNLTFSTLTVSNMSPEDSSIYLCSPTRDRANTEAFFGQGTRLTVV.

This chain joins TRBV4-3 and TRBJ1-3, with D perhaps matching TRBD1 (6 bases). In germline, CDR1 is LGHNA, CDR2 YSLEER. The ends were cut back, 0 bases at V and 0 bases at J, with 12 bases in the middle. This CDR3 contains 17 residues. In DNA, the CDR3 is TGCGCCAGCAGCCAAGATTGGCGGGACAACTCTGGAAACACCATATATTTT. Translating gives CASSQDWRDNSGNTIYF.

This clone was observed once. The V and J genes are TRBV9 and TRBJ1-2, with TRBD1 identical over 7 bases. The CDR3 sequence is 14 residues long. Germline CDR1 and CDR2: SGDLS and YYNGEE. V was pared by 4 bases and J by 9 bases, with 12 bases of the junction left unmatched. CDR3 loop: CASSLDRASARYTF. CDR3 in DNA: TGTGCCAGCAGCCTCGACAGGGCCTCGGCTCGCTACACCTTC.

This clone came up a few times. The chain carries TRBV2 and TRBJ1-5; 8 bases agree with TRBD1. Per the germline V gene, CDR1 is SNHLY and CDR2 is FYNNEI. Losses at the gene ends were 4 bases for V and 6 bases for J; bases not matched to a gene: 11. This CDR3 spans 16 amino acids. CDR3 DNA: TGTGCCAGCAGTGCAGTGGGATCAGGGGGCGGTCAGCCCCAGCATTTT. Protein sequence: CASSAVGSGGGQPQHF.

This sequence joins TRBV2 and TRBJ2-5; 9 nucleotides match TRBD2. CDR3 length: 16 residues. V lost 8 bases to trimming and J lost 2 bases; unmatched junction nucleotides: 12. From germline, CDR1 is SNHLY and CDR2 FYNNEI. The DNA for the CDR3 is TGTGCCAGCGTCTTATTAGCGGGAGCACAGCAAGAGACCCAGTACTTC. It specifies CASVLLAGAQQETQYF.

V usage is TRBV19 and J usage is TRBJ2-7; D possibly corresponds to TRBD1 (6 bases). Trimming stripped 7 bases from V and 0 bases from J, with 13 bases between. The CDR3 length is 14 residues. Germline V CDR1 and CDR2: LNHDA, SQIVND (reference sequence). CDR3 nucleotides: TGTGCCAGTACCGCCAGGGGCCGCTCCTACGAGCAGTACTTC. This encodes CASTARGRSYEQYF.

This chain connects TRBV6-5 to TRBJ1-6; 8 nucleotides agree with TRBD1. The CDR3 totals 16 residues. Trimming took 2 bases from V and 6 from J; bases not matched to a gene: 6. In germline, CDR1 is MNHEY, CDR2 SVGAGI. CDR3 protein: CASSYTRQGRNSPLHF. The CDR3 coding sequence is TGTGCCAGCAGTTACACCCGACAGGGGCGTAATTCACCCCTCCACTTT.

The V and J genes are TRBV3-1 (or the pseudogene TRBV3-2) and TRBJ2-3, with D hard to call. Trimming pared 4 bases from V and 0 bases from J, leaving 14 bases between. The CDR3 is 16 residues long. The germline V gene has CDR1 LGHDT and CDR2 YNNKEL (reference sequence). CDR3 coding DNA: TGTGCCAGCAGCCCCGTTTGGCTGGACAGCACAGATACGCAGTATTTT. Translation: CASSPVWLDSTDTQYF.

The J gene is TRBJ1-2, the V gene TRBV19; D possibly corresponds to TRBD1 (5 bases). The V gene's germline CDR1 is LNHDA and CDR2 SQIVND (reference sequence). This CDR3 is built from 15 residues. The V end was cut by 3 bases, the J end by 4 bases, with 15 bases between. The CDR3 protein is CASSISPGLGYGYTF. DNA for the CDR3: TGTGCCAGTAGTATTAGCCCAGGGCTGGGCTATGGCTACACCTTC.

The V call is TRBV5-6, the J call TRBJ1-4, with TRBD1 matching 7 bases. The CDR3 length is 14 residues. The junction had 6 bases not matched to a gene; V was cut back by 4 bases and J by 6 bases. CDR1 SGHDT and CDR2 YYEEEE come from the germline V gene. This chain's CDR3 is CASSPRTGDEKLFF. CDR3 nucleotides: TGTGCCAGCAGCCCCCGGACAGGAGATGAAAAACTGTTTTTT.

V is TRBV7-3 and J is TRBJ2-4; D is possibly TRBD1 or TRBD2 (5 bases each). Germline assignment: CDR1 SGHTA and CDR2 FQGTGA. Trimming shortened V by 2 bases and J by 7 bases, and 18 bases separated the two germline ends. The CDR3 loop spans 16 amino acids. The CDR3 DNA reads TGTGCCAGCAGCTTAGACGGGGACGGCCCGGGGAACATTCAGTACTTC. This translates into CASSLDGDGPGNIQYF.

The CDR3 spells CASSYPRWGGAYTEAFF. CDR3 bases: TGTGCCAGCAGTTACCCTCGGTGGGGGGGCGCGTACACTGAAGCTTTCTTT. The rearrangement joins TRBV28 to TRBJ1-1, with a weak D call TRBD1 (6 bases). Germline V gene sequence: CDR1 MDHEN, CDR2 SYDVKM. CDR3 length: 17 amino acids. Deletions cut 4 bases from V and 3 bases from J, with 21 bases between.

The rearrangement links TRBV4-3 to TRBJ1-5; a weak D match, TRBD1 (6 bases). There are 14 residues in the CDR3. Germline CDR1 LGHNA, CDR2 YSLEER. Trimming cost V 8 bases and J 6 bases, with 17 bases left between them. Written as DNA, the CDR3 is TGCGCCAGCGCCCCGGGCAGGGGAGGTCAGCCCCAGCATTTT. It codes for CASAPGRGGQPQHF.

The V call is TRBV15, the J call TRBJ1-4, with D perhaps matching TRBD1 (6 bases). The germline gives CDR1 LNHNV, CDR2 YYDKDF (reference sequence). Between the trimmed V and J ends, which lost 0 bases and 4 bases, there was a span of 12 bases. The CDR3 covers 16 residues. Here the CDR3 DNA reads TGTGCCACCAGCAGAGATCCCGGGACATTTAATGAAAAACTGTTTTTT. Its translation: CATSRDPGTFNEKLFF.

The rearrangement joins TRBV7-9 to TRBJ2-5; D ambiguous. The germline gives CDR1 SEHNR, CDR2 FQNEAQ (reference sequence). V lost 2 bases to trimming and J lost 1 base, with 2 bases between them. The CDR3 contains 12 residues. CDR3: CASSLLQETQYF. CDR3 nucleotides: TGTGCCAGCAGCTTACTCCAAGAGACCCAGTACTTC.

V and J are TRBV3-1 (or the pseudogene TRBV3-2) and TRBJ2-3; 8 bases are a match to TRBD1. CDR1 is LGHDT and CDR2 is YNNKEL in the germline V gene (reference sequence). Unmatched junction bases numbered 5, after V lost 4 bases and J lost 2 bases. CDR3 size: 15 residues. CDR3 DNA sequence: TGTGCCAGCAGCCCCCGACAGGGGTTCACAGATACGCAGTATTTT. Its translation is CASSPRQGFTDTQYF.

The gene calls are TRBV4-1 and TRBJ2-5, with a tentative D call TRBD1 (6 bases). Germline V gene lookup returns CDR1 MGHRA and CDR2 YSYEKL. The CDR3 sequence is 13 residues long. Trimming left V 2 bases short and J 3 bases short, with 7 bases between. The CDR3 loop reads CASSQYREETQYF. CDR3 DNA: TGCGCCAGCAGCCAATACAGGGAAGAGACCCAGTACTTC.

The chain carries TRBV3-1 (or the pseudogene TRBV3-2) and TRBJ1-6; no firm D call. CDR1 and CDR2 (germline): LGHDT, YNNKEL (reference sequence). V shed 4 bases and J shed 7 bases, with 11 bases lying between them. The CDR3 loop spans 14 amino acids. CDR3 sequence: CASSPNLRNSPLHF. The CDR3 nucleotides are TGTGCCAGCAGCCCAAACTTGCGGAATTCACCCCTCCACTTT.

The chain combines TRBV29-1 with TRBJ1-2; D may be TRBD1 (6 bases). The CDR3 runs 10 residues. Per germline, CDR1 SQVTM and CDR2 ANQGSEA. Between the trimmed V and J ends, which lost 3 bases and 13 bases, there was a span of 12 bases. CDR3 coding DNA: TGCAGCGTTGAGCAGGGGATGAGCACCTTC. This gives the protein CSVEQGMSTF.

The CDR3 DNA is TGTGCCAGCAGTGTTGAGACCGGAGCAGATACGCAGTATTTT. Translation: CASSVETGADTQYF. V is TRBV6-4 and J is TRBJ2-3; D unclear. V was shortened by 4 bases and J by 4 bases, with 12 bases between the two germline ends. CDR1 and CDR2 (germline): MRHNA, SNTAGT. This CDR3 contains 14 residues.

The rearrangement joins TRBV5-8 to TRBJ1-5; no reliable D call. V lost 0 bases to trimming and J lost 5 bases, with 9 bases between them. The CDR3 runs 14 residues. The germline V gene has CDR1 SGHTS and CDR2 YDEGEE. The CDR3 spells CASSLVGRDQPQHF. The CDR3, as DNA: TGTGCCAGCAGCTTGGTCGGTCGGGATCAGCCCCAGCATTTT.

The chain employs TRBV7-9 and TRBJ2-3; D is uncertain. CDR1 SEHNR and CDR2 FQNEAQ come from the germline V gene (reference sequence). Trimming pared 4 bases from V and 10 bases from J, leaving 12 bases between. This CDR3 has 12 amino acids. CDR3 amino acids: CASSSRHPAQYF. DNA for the CDR3: TGTGCCAGCAGCTCACGACACCCGGCGCAGTATTTT.

The V call is TRBV19, the J call TRBJ2-3, with 8 nucleotides matching TRBD2. The trim removed 4 bases at V and 10 bases at J, leaving 4 bases unmatched. The CDR3 sequence is 12 residues long. Per germline, CDR1 LNHDA and CDR2 SQIVND (reference sequence). CDR3 loop: CASSSGGRSQYF. Here the CDR3 DNA reads TGTGCCAGTAGTAGCGGGGGGAGGTCGCAGTATTTT.